The rows below give T cell receptor beta chains drawn from one sample of a study of cytomegalovirus exposure and HLA in healthy donors. Libraries were prepared by immunoSEQ multiplex PCR; TCRdb keeps only in-frame clonotypes and omits some of them. Found here are about 260,000 clones, about 90% of them singletons; the top ten hold 3.1%. Sequenced material: PBMCs. The receptors were gathered from a woman in her thirties in good health and CMV-seronegative. Both conserved end residues are part of each CDR3. A D gene is named only where the DNA matches it firmly. Clone size appears in some rows only: once, few, many, or a class for an expanded clone.

v_call	j_call	d_call	clone_size	cdr3_aa	cdr3_nt
TRBV20-1	TRBJ2-1	-	-	CSARGMEQFF	TGCAGTGCTAGGGGTATGGAGCAGTTCTTC
TRBV30	TRBJ2-7	-	-	CAWNDRSSYEQYF	TGTGCCTGGAACGACAGGAGCTCCTACGAGCAGTACTTC
TRBV29-1	TRBJ2-3	TRBD1	-	CSVDGQGIGTDTQYF	TGCAGCGTTGATGGACAGGGTATCGGCACAGATACGCAGTATTTT
TRBV5-6	TRBJ1-1	-	-	CASSSPHSPAGEAFF	TGTGCCAGCAGCTCCCCGCACAGCCCCGCCGGTGAAGCTTTCTTT
TRBV5-6	TRBJ2-2	-	-	CASSLGPAGELFF	TGTGCCAGCAGCTTGGGGCCCGCCGGGGAGCTGTTTTTT
TRBV19	TRBJ2-1	-	-	CASSMGDRRMKQFF	TGTGCCAGTAGTATGGGGGACCGTAGGATGAAGCAGTTCTTC
TRBV28	TRBJ2-2	TRBD2	-	CASGTSGVANTGELFF	TGTGCCAGCGGGACTAGCGGGGTCGCGAACACCGGGGAGCTGTTTTTT
TRBV2	TRBJ2-3	TRBD2	-	CASSEAVLAGATQYF	TGTGCCAGCAGTGAAGCGGTACTAGCGGGGGCTACGCAGTATTTT
TRBV2	TRBJ1-1	-	-	CASRGHLNTEAFF	TGTGCCAGCAGGGGGCATCTGAACACTGAAGCTTTCTTT
TRBV12-5	TRBJ1-1	-	-	CASGSGQWANTEAFF	TGTGCTAGTGGTTCTGGACAGTGGGCGAACACTGAAGCTTTCTTT
TRBV7-9	TRBJ2-7	TRBD2	-	CASSLSTSGIYEQYF	TGTGCCAGCAGCTTATCGACTAGCGGCATCTACGAGCAGTACTTC
TRBV28	TRBJ2-7	-	-	CASSTATFSSYEQYF	TGTGCCAGCAGCACCGCGACTTTTAGCTCCTACGAGCAGTACTTC
TRBV14	TRBJ2-1	TRBD2	-	CASSQDRPRTGEGLALLDEQFF	TGTGCCAGCAGCCAAGATCGCCCCCGAACGGGGGAGGGACTAGCCCTGCTCGATGAGCAGTTCTTC
TRBV7-3	TRBJ2-7	-	once	CASTRASYEQYF	TGTGCCAGCACCAGGGCCTCCTACGAGCAGTACTTC
TRBV4-3	TRBJ2-2	TRBD1	-	CASSRTGDVGGELFF	TGCGCCAGCAGCCGGACAGGGGACGTCGGGGGGGAGCTGTTTTTT
TRBV6-1	TRBJ2-7	-	-	CASSGALGWEQYF	TGTGCCAGCAGTGGGGCGCTGGGTTGGGAGCAGTACTTC
TRBV4-1	TRBJ2-7	-	-	CASSQDPAHEQYF	TGCGCCAGCAGCCAAGATCCCGCTCACGAGCAGTACTTC
TRBV9	TRBJ2-7	-	-	CASSAGTPGWEQYF	TGTGCCAGCAGCGCCGGGACTCCAGGTTGGGAGCAGTACTTC
TRBV27	TRBJ2-7	-	-	CASSLAGPGAYEQYF	TGTGCCAGCAGTTTAGCGGGACCGGGGGCCTACGAGCAGTACTTC
TRBV27	TRBJ2-1	-	-	CASSSRRSSYNEQFF	TGTGCCAGCAGTAGCCGACGCAGCTCCTACAATGAGCAGTTCTTC
TRBV5-4	TRBJ2-7	TRBD2	-	CASSYGTNSYEQYF	TGTGCCAGCAGCTACGGGACTAACTCCTACGAGCAGTACTTC
TRBV4-3	TRBJ2-1	-	-	CASSQALNSYNEQFF	TGCGCCAGCAGCCAAGCTCTGAACAGTTACAATGAGCAGTTCTTC
TRBV15	TRBJ2-3	-	many	CATSRGTGTDTQYF	TGTGCCACCAGCAGAGGGACCGGCACAGATACGCAGTATTTT
TRBV6-1	TRBJ1-1	-	-	CASSEARGVTEAFF	TGTGCCAGCAGTGAAGCGCGGGGGGTTACTGAAGCTTTCTTT
TRBV4-1	TRBJ2-7	-	-	CASSQVVGYEQYF	TGCGCCAGCAGCCAAGTGGTAGGTTACGAGCAGTACTTC
TRBV4-3	TRBJ2-7	-	-	CASRDSNSYEQYF	TGCGCCAGCAGGGACTCGAACTCCTACGAGCAGTACTTC
TRBV6-5	TRBJ2-1	-	-	CASSYSSWSHEQFF	TGTGCCAGCAGTTACAGTAGCTGGAGTCATGAGCAGTTCTTC
TRBV28	TRBJ2-1	-	-	CASSLGGNEQFF	TGTGCCAGCAGTTTAGGGGGCAATGAGCAGTTCTTC
TRBV28	TRBJ2-7	-	-	CASSLFGYEQYF	TGTGCCAGCAGTTTATTCGGCTACGAGCAGTACTTC
TRBV6-5	TRBJ2-1	-	-	CASSHLTSPSYNEQFF	TGTGCCAGCAGTCACTTAACTAGCCCCTCCTACAATGAGCAGTTCTTC
TRBV6-6	TRBJ2-1	-	-	CASSRAVSSYNEQFF	TGTGCCAGCAGTAGAGCGGTTAGCTCCTACAATGAGCAGTTCTTC
TRBV18	TRBJ2-7	-	-	CASSPPAGHEQYF	TGTGCCAGCTCACCACCGGCAGGCCACGAGCAGTACTTC
TRBV27	TRBJ2-7	TRBD1	once	CASSFLEGAPHEQYF	TGTGCCAGCAGTTTTTTAGAGGGGGCGCCCCACGAGCAGTACTTC
TRBV29-1	TRBJ1-1	-	-	CSVDSSVGAFF	TGCAGCGTTGATTCCAGTGTCGGAGCTTTCTTT
TRBV7-2	TRBJ2-3	TRBD1	-	CASSLGFRGQDTDTQYF	TGTGCCAGCAGCTTAGGTTTTAGGGGGCAGGATACAGATACGCAGTATTTT
TRBV4-2	TRBJ1-3	TRBD1	-	CASSQAYRTGGSGNTIYF	TGTGCCAGCAGCCAAGCATATAGGACAGGGGGTTCCGGAAACACCATATATTTT
TRBV11-3	TRBJ2-3	-	-	CASSLAERRTDTQYF	TGTGCCAGCAGCTTAGCGGAGCGTAGGACAGATACGCAGTATTTT
TRBV27	TRBJ2-2	TRBD2	-	CASSFRRLAGGDGELFF	TGTGCCAGCAGTTTTCGGCGACTAGCGGGAGGCGACGGGGAGCTGTTTTTT
TRBV27	TRBJ2-2	-	-	CASGSLTNTGELFF	TGTGCCAGCGGGAGCCTTACGAACACCGGGGAGCTGTTTTTT
TRBV13	TRBJ2-5	TRBD1	-	CASSPTGRNQETQYF	TGTGCCAGCAGCCCGACAGGGCGTAACCAAGAGACCCAGTACTTC
TRBV18	TRBJ2-1	-	-	CASSPQSYNEQFF	TGTGCCAGCTCACCACAGTCCTACAATGAGCAGTTCTTC